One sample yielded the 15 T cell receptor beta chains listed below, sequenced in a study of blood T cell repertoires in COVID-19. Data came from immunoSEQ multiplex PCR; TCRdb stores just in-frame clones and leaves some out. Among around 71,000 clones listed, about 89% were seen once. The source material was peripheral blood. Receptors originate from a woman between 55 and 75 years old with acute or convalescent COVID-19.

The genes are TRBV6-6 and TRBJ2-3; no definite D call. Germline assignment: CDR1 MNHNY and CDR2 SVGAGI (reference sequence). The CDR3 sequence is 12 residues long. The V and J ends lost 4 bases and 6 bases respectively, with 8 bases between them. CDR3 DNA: TGTGCCAGCAGTTCCCGGCGGGATACGCAGTATTTT. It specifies CASSSRRDTQYF.

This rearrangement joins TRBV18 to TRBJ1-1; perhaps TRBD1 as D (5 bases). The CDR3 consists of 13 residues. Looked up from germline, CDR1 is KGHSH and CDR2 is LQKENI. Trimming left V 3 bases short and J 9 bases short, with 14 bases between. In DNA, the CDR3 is TGTGCCAGCTCACCCCCAGGGCTTCCCCAAGCTTTCTTT. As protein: CASSPPGLPQAFF.

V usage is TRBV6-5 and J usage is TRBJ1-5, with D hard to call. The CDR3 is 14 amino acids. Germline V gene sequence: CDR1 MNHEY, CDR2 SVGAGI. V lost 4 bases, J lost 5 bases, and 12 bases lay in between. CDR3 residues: CASSLNGRDQPQHF. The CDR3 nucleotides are TGTGCCAGCAGTTTGAATGGGCGGGATCAGCCCCAGCATTTT.

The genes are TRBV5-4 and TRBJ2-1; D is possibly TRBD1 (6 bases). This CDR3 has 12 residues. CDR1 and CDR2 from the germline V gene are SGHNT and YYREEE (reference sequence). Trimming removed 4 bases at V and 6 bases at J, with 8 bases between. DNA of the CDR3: TGTGCCAGCAGCACGGACAGCAATGAGCAGTTCTTC. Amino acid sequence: CASSTDSNEQFF. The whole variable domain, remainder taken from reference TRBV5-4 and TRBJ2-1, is ETGVTQSPTHLIKTRGQQVTLRCSSQSGHNTVSWYQQALGQGPQFIFQYYREEENGRGNFPPRFSGLQFPNYSSELNVNALELDDSALYLCASSTDSNEQFFGPGTRLTVL.

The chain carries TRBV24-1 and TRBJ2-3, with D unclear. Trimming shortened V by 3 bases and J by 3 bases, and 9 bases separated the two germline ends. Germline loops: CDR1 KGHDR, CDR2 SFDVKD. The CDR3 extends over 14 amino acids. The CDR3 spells CATSDPSRTDTQYF. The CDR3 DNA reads TGTGCCACCAGTGATCCCTCGCGAACAGATACGCAGTATTTT.

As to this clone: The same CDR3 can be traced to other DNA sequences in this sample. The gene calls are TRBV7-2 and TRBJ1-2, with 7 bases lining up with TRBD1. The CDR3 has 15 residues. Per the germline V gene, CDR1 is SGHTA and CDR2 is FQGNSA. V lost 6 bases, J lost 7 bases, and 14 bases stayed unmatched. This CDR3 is CASSLTTLGGFGYTF. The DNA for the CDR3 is TGTGCCAGCAGTTTAACGACTTTAGGGGGCTTTGGCTACACCTTC.

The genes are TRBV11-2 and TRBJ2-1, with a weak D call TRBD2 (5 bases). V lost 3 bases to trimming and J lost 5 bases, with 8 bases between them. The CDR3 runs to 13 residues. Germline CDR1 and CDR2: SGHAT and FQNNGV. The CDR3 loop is CASSLDWNNEQFF. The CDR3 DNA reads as TGTGCCAGCAGCTTGGACTGGAACAATGAGCAGTTCTTC.

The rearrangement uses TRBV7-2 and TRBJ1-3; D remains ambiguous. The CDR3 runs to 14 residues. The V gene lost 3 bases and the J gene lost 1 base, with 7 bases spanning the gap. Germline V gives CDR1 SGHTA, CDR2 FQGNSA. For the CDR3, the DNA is TGTGCCAGCAGCTTGGAGTGGTCTGGAAACACCATATATTTT. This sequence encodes CASSLEWSGNTIYF. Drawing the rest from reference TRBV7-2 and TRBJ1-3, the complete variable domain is GAGVSQSPSNKVTEKGKDVELRCDPISGHTALYWYRQSLGQGLEFLIYFQGNSAPDKSGLPSDRFSAERTGGSVSTLTIQRTQQEDSAVYLCASSLEWSGNTIYFGEGSWLTVV.

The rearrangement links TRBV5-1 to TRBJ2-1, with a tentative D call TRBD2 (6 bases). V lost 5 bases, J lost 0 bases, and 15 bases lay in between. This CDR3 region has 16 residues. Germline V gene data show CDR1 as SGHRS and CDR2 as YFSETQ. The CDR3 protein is CASRPEAGSSYNEQFF. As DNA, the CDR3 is TGCGCCAGCAGACCGGAAGCGGGCAGCTCCTACAATGAGCAGTTCTTC.

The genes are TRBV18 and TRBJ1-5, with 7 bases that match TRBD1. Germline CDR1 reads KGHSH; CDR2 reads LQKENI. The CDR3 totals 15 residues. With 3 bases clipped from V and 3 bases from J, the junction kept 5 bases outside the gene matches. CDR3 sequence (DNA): TGTGCCAGCTCACCTGACAGGGTACCCAATCAGCCCCAGCATTTT. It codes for CASSPDRVPNQPQHF.

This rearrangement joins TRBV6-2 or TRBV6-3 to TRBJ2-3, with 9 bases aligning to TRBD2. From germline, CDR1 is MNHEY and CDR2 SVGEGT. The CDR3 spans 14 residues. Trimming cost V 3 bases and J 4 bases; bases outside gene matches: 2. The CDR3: CASSYSGGADTQYF. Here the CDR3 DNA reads TGTGCCAGCAGTTATAGCGGGGGTGCAGATACGCAGTATTTT.

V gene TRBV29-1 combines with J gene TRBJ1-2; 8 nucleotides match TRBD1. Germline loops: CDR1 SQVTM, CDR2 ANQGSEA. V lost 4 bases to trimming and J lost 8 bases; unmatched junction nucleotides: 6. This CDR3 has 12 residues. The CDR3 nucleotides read TGCAGCGTTGGGCAGGGGGCGGGAGGCTACACCTTC. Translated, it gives CSVGQGAGGYTF. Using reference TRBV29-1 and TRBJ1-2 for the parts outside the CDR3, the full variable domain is SAVISQKPSRDICQRGTSLTIQCQVDSQVTMMFWYRQQPGQSLTLIATANQGSEATYESGFVIDKFPISRPNLTFSTLTVSNMSPEDSSIYLCSVGQGAGGYTFGSGTRLTVV.

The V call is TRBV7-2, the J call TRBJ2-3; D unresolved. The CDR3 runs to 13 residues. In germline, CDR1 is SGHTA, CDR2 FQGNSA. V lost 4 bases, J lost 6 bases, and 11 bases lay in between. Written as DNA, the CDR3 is TGTGCCAGCAGCTGGAAATTGCGGGATACGCAGTATTTT. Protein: CASSWKLRDTQYF.

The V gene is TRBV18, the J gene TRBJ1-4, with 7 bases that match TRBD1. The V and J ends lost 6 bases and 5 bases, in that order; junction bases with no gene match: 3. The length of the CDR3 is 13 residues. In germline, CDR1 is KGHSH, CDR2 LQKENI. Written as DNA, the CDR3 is TGTGCCAGCTCCCGGGGACAGAATGAAAAACTGTTTTTT. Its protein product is CASSRGQNEKLFF. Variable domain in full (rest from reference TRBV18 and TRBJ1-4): NAGVMQNPRHLVRRRGQEARLRCSPMKGHSHVYWYRQLPEEGLKFMVYLQKENIIDESGMPKERFSAEFPKEGPSILRIQQVVRGDSAAYFCASSRGQNEKLFFGSGTQLSVL.

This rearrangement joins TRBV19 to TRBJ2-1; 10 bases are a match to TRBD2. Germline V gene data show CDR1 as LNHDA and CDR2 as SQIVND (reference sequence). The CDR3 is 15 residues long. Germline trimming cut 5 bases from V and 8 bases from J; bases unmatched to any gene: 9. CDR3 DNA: TGTGCCAGTAGTCTTCCTAGCGGGAGTGTCTATGAGCAGTTCTTC. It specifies CASSLPSGSVYEQFF. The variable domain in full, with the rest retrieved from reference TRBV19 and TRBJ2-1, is DGGITQSPKYLFRKEGQNVTLSCEQNLNHDAMYWYRQDPGQGLRLIYYSQIVNDFQKGDIAEGYSVSREKKESFPLTVTSAQKNPTAFYLCASSLPSGSVYEQFFGPGTRLTVL.